This T cell receptor beta chain was obtained from a study of shared clonotypes between healthy human individuals. Assay execution took place at the deep level. Replicate sorted-subset PCRs were loaded with 150 to 200 ng DNA, 30,000 to 35,000 T cell genomes. Method: immunoSEQ multiplex PCR; TCRdb's copy keeps in-frame clones and lacks some. The data show about 1 million clones, 70% to 80% seen once. Concerning this clone: Its antigen is currently unknown.

The CDR3 runs 12 residues. V was clipped by 7 bases and J by 6 bases, with 10 bases between them. The germline gives CDR1 SGHDT, CDR2 YYEEEE. Regarding the study as a whole: Naive subsets generally had larger estimated richness than memory subsets. An anticipated effect of sequencing depth on clonotype sharing among donors was recognized.

The sequence was obtained from a man aged 18 to 29 in good health. The sequencing input was memory CD4+ T cells sorted from blood. Subset defined: CD45RA-negative fraction. The V and J genes are TRBV5-6 and TRBJ2-2; D remains ambiguous. The CDR3, as DNA: TGTGCCAGCGGATTAAGGGCCGGGGAGCTGTTTTTT. Protein sequence: CASGLRAGELFF.